The rows below give T cell receptor beta chains drawn from one sample of a study of T cells in Graves' hyperthyroidism and ophthalmopathy. One entry per CDR3 protein results from TCRdb running MiXCR on the multiplex PCR reads. The table has roughly 170,000 distinct CDR3 sequences, 15% to 20% seen once. Input material: blood. Receptors were obtained from a woman aged 45-65 years with Graves' hyperthyroidism. Both conserved end residues are part of each CDR3. A D gene is named only where the DNA matches it firmly. Some rows have no size entry. The others give once, few or many, or a class for an expanded clone.

TRBJ1-2 TRBD1 TRBV11-2 many CASSPRTGGRSNYGYTF TGTGCCAGCAGCCCCAGGACAGGGGGAAGGTCTAACTATGGCTACACCTTC
TRBJ2-7 NA TRBV7-9 few CASSNYRTESYEQYF TGTGCCAGCAGCAACTACCGGACAGAGTCCTACGAGCAGTACTTC
TRBJ1-3 NA TRBV7-9 many CASSLGQGSGNTIYF TGTGCCAGCAGCTTAGGGCAGGGCTCTGGAAACACCATATATTTT
TRBJ2-4 NA TRBV20-1 few CSARGDRRGGRNIQYF TGCAGTGCTAGGGGGGACAGGCGGGGGGGGAGAAACATTCAGTACTTC
TRBJ2-7 NA TRBV5-1 many CASSPSQGSYEQYF TGCGCCAGCAGCCCCTCACAGGGCTCCTACGAGCAGTACTTC
TRBJ1-1 NA TRBV5-1 many CASSDPGNTEAFF TGCGCCAGCAGCGACCCCGGGAACACTGAAGCTTTCTTT
TRBJ1-4 NA TRBV29-1 many CSAHKGNEKLFF TGCAGCGCCCATAAGGGTAACGAAAAACTGTTTTTT
TRBJ1-2 NA TRBV19 many CASSIQSYGYTF TGTGCCAGTAGTATTCAATCCTATGGCTACACCTTC
TRBJ1-5 NA TRBV7-2 many CASSPSARRGGQPQHF TGTGCCAGCAGCCCCAGTGCCCGCAGGGGTGGGCAGCCCCAGCATTTT
TRBJ2-7 NA TRBV12-3/TRBV12-4 many CASSLFRGVHEQYF TGTGCCAGCAGTTTATTTAGGGGGGTCCACGAGCAGTACTTC
TRBJ2-7 TRBD2 TRBV10-2 NA CASSEGTSGPYEQYF TGCGCCAGCAGTGAAGGGACTAGCGGACCCTACGAGCAGTACTTC
TRBJ2-2 NA TRBV7-9 many CASSFRQNTGELFF TGTGCCAGCAGCTTTCGACAGAACACCGGGGAGCTGTTTTTT
TRBJ1-5 TRBD1 TRBV7-3 many CASSYRQGRLDSNQPQHF TGTGCCAGCAGTTACCGACAGGGGAGGCTGGATAGCAATCAGCCCCAGCATTTT
TRBJ1-3 NA TRBV28 NA CASSEAGASGNTIYF TGTGCCAGCAGCGAGGCAGGGGCCTCTGGAAACACCATATATTTT
TRBJ1-3 NA TRBV12-3/TRBV12-4 many CASSQVRSGNTIYF TGTGCCAGCAGTCAAGTAAGGTCTGGAAACACCATATATTTT
TRBJ1-2 TRBD1 TRBV19 many CASSASRDRASFFYGYTF TGTGCCAGTAGTGCATCCCGGGACAGGGCATCCTTTTTCTATGGCTACACCTTC
TRBJ1-4 TRBD1 TRBV29-1 many CSVGTGTGGEKLFF TGCAGCGTGGGGACCGGGACAGGTGGTGAAAAACTGTTTTTT
TRBJ2-2 NA TRBV11-2 many CASSLAGWELFF TGTGCCAGCAGCTTAGCGGGGTGGGAGCTGTTTTTT
TRBJ2-5 TRBD1 TRBV11-2 NA CASSLRQGVRETQYF TGTGCCAGCAGCTTAAGACAGGGGGTACGAGAGACCCAGTACTTC
TRBJ2-1 TRBD2 TRBV20-1 many CSARDLAGGDHNEQFF TGCAGTGCTAGAGACCTAGCGGGGGGCGACCACAATGAGCAGTTCTTC
TRBJ1-1 NA TRBV5-1 few CASSLGSRGSTEAFF TGCGCCAGCAGCTTGGGCTCGCGGGGGAGCACTGAAGCTTTCTTT
TRBJ2-6 TRBD1 TRBV5-1 NA CASSLSGGFLSGANVLTF TGCGCCAGCAGCTTGTCAGGGGGATTTCTCTCTGGGGCCAACGTCCTGACTTTC
TRBJ1-2 NA TRBV19 many CASSMGPVDGYTF TGTGCCAGTAGTATGGGCCCGGTTGATGGCTACACCTTC
TRBJ2-3 TRBD2 TRBV6-5 many CASSYSTSGGPSNPTDTQYF TGTGCCAGCAGTTACTCTACTAGCGGGGGGCCCTCCAACCCCACAGATACGCAGTATTTT
TRBJ2-6 NA TRBV27 many CASSVTWGGGANVLTF TGTGCCAGCAGTGTAACATGGGGAGGCGGGGCCAACGTCCTGACTTTC
TRBJ1-5 TRBD1 TRBV27 few CASSPSQGVLNQPQHF TGTGCCAGCAGCCCCTCCCAGGGGGTCCTAAATCAGCCCCAGCATTTT